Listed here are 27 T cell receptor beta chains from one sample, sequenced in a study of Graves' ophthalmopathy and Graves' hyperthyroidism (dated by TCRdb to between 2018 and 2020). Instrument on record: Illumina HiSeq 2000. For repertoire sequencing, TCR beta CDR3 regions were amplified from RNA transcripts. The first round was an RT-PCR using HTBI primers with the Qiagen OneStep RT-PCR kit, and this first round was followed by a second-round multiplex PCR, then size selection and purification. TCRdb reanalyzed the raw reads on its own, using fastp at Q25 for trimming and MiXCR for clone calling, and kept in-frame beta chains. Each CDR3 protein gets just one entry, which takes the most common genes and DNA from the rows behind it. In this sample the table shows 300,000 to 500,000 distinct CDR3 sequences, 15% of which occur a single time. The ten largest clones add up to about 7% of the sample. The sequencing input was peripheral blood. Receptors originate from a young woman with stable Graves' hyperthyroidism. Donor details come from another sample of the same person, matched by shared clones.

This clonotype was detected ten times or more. The CDR3 is CASTPGGFETQYF. In nucleotides, the CDR3 is TGTGCCAGCACCCCAGGGGGATTCGAGACCCAGTACTTC. The chain employs TRBV12-3 or TRBV12-4 and TRBJ2-5; 7 bases are a match to TRBD1. V lost 7 bases, J lost 5 bases, and 7 bases stayed unmatched. This CDR3 has 13 residues.

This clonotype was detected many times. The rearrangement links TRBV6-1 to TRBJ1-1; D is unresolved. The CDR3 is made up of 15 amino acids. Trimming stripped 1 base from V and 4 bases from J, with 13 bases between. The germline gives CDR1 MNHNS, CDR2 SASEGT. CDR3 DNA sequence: TGTGCCAGCAGTGAAGGGAGGACGATAAGCACTGAAGCTTTCTTT. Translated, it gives CASSEGRTISTEAFF.

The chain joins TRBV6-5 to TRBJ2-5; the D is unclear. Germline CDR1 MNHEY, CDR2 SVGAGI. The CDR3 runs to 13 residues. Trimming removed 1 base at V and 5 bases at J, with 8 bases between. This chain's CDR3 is CASSYYVGETQYF. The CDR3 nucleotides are TGTGCCAGCAGTTACTACGTTGGGGAGACCCAGTACTTC.

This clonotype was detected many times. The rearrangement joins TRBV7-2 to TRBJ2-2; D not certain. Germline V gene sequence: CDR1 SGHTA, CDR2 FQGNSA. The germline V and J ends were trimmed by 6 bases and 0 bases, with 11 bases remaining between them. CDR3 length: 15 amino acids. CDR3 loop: CASSPARTNTGELFF. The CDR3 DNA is TGTGCCAGCAGTCCAGCACGGACGAACACCGGGGAGCTGTTTTTT.

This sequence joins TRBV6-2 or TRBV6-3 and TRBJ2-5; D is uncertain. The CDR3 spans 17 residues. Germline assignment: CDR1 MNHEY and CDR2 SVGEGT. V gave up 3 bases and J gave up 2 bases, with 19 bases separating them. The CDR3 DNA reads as TGTGCCAGCAGTTATCCGATCGGATTTCGCCCTCAAGAGACCCAGTACTTC. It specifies CASSYPIGFRPQETQYF.

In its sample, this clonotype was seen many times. The CDR3 coding sequence is TGTGCCAGCTCCCACCGGGCAACAGGGGCCTACGAGCAGTACTTC. Its translation: CASSHRATGAYEQYF. This chain links TRBV11-1 with TRBJ2-7, with 7 bases that match TRBD1. The CDR3 is 15 amino acids. The V and J ends lost 8 bases and 2 bases, in that order; junction bases with no gene match: 12. Germline V CDR1 and CDR2: SGHAT, FQDESV (reference sequence).

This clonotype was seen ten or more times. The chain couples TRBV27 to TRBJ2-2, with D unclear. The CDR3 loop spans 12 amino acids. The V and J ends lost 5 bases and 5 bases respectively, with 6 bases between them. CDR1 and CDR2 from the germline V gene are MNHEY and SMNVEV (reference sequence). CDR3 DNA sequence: TGTGCCAGCAGTCAAAATACCGGGGAGCTGTTTTTT. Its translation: CASSQNTGELFF.

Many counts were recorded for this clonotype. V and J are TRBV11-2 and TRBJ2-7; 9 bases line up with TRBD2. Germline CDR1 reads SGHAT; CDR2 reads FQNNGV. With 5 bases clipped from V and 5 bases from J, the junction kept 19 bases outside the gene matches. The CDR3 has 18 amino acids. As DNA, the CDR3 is TGTGCCAGCAGCGCCCGGCGGGTTGGGAGCGGGGGGAGCAACGAGCAGTACTTC. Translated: CASSARRVGSGGSNEQYF.

In nucleotides, the CDR3 is TGTGCCAGCAGCTCGTATGGGACAGATCGGCCCTATGGCTACACCTTC. This encodes CASSSYGTDRPYGYTF. The chain recombines TRBV11-1 with TRBJ1-2, with 7 nucleotides matching TRBD1. V was clipped by 4 bases and J by 4 bases; unmatched bases: 12. Germline V gene data show CDR1 as SGHAT and CDR2 as FQDESV (reference sequence). The CDR3 has 16 residues. Full variable domain (missing parts from reference TRBV11-1 and TRBJ1-2): EAEVAQSPRYKITEKSQAVAFWCDPISGHATLYWYRQILGQGPELLVQFQDESVVDDSQLPKDRFSAERLKGVDSTLKIQPAELGDSAMYLCASSSYGTDRPYGYTFGSGTRLTVV.

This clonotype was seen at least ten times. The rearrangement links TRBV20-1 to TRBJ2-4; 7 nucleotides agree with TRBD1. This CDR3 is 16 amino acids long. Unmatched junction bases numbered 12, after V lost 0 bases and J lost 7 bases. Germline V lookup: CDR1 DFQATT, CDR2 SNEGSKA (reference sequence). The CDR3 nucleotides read TGCAGTGCTAGAGATAAGACAGGGTGGACAGACAACATTCAGTACTTC. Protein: CSARDKTGWTDNIQYF.

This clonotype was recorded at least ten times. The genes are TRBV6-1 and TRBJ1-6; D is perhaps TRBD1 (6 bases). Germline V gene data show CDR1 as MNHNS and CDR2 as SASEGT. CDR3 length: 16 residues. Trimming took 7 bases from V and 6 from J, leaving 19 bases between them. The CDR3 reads CASTRKPGGGNSPLHF. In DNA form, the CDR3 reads TGTGCCAGCACCAGGAAGCCCGGGGGCGGTAATTCACCCCTCCACTTT.

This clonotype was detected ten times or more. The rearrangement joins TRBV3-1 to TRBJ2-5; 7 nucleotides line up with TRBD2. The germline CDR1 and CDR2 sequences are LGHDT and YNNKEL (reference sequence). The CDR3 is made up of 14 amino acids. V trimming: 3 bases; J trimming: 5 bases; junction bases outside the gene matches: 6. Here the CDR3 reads CASSHSSGRETQYF. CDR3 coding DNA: TGTGCCAGCAGCCACTCTAGCGGTAGGGAGACCCAGTACTTC.

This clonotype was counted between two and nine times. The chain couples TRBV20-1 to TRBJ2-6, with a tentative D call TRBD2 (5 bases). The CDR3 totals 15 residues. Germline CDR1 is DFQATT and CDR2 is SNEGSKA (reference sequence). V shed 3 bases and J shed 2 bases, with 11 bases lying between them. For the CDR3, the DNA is TGCAGTGCTAGTGTGACTACCCCTGGGGCCAACGTCCTGACTTTC. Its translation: CSASVTTPGANVLTF.

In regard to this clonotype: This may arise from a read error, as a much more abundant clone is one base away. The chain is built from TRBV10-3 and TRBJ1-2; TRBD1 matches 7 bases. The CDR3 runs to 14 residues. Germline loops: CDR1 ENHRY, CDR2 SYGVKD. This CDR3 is CAISEPRGSYGYSF. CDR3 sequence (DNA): TGTGCCATCAGTGAGCCCAGGGGGAGCTATGGCTACAGCTTC.

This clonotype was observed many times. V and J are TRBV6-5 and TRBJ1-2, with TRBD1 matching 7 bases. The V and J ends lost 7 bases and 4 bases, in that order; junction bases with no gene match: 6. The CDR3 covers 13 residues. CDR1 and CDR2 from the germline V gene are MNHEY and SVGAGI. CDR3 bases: TGTGCCAGCACCCCTGGACAGGTCTATGGCTACACCTTC. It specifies CASTPGQVYGYTF.

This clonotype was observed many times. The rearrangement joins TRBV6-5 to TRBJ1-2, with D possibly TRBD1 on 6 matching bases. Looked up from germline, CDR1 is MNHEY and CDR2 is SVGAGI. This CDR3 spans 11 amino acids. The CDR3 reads CDLRGGNGYTF. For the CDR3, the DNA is TGTGACTTAAGGGGGGGAAACGGCTACACCTTC.

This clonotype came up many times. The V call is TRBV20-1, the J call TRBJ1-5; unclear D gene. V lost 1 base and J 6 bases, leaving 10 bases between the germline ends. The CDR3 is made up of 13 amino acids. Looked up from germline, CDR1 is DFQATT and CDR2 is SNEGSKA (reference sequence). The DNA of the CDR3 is TGCAGTGCTAGAGTCACCGTTGGTCAGCCCCAGCATTTT. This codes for CSARVTVGQPQHF.

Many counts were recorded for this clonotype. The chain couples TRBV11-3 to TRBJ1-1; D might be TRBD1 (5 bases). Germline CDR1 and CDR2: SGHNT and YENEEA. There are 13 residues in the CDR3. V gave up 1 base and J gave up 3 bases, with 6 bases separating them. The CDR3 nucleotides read TGTGCCAGCAGCTTAGCCAGGGACACTGAAGCTTTCTTT. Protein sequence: CASSLARDTEAFF.

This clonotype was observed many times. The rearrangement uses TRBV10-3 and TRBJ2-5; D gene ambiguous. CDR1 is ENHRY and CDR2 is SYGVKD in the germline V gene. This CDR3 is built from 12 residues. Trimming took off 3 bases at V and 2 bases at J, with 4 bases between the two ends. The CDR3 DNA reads TGTGCCATCAGTGAAAGACAAGAGACCCAGTACTTC. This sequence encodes CAISERQETQYF.

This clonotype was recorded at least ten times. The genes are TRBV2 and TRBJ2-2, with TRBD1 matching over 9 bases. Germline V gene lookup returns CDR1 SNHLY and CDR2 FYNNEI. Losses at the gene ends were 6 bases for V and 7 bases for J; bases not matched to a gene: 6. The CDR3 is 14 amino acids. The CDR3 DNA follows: TGTGCCAGCAGGACAGGGGGTTTGAGCGGGGAGCTGTTTTTT. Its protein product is CASRTGGLSGELFF. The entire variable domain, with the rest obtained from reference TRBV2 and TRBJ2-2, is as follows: EPEVTQTPSHQVTQMGQEVILRCVPISNHLYFYWYRQILGQKVEFLVSFYNNEISEKSEIFDDQFSVERPDGSNFTLKIRSTKLEDSAMYFCASRTGGLSGELFFGEGSRLTVL.

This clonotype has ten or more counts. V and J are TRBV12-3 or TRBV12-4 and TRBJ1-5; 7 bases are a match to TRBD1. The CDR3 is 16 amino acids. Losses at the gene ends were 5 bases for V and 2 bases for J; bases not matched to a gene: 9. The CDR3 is CASSLRADRGNQPQHF. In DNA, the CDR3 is TGTGCCAGCAGTCTTAGAGCCGACAGGGGCAATCAGCCCCAGCATTTT.

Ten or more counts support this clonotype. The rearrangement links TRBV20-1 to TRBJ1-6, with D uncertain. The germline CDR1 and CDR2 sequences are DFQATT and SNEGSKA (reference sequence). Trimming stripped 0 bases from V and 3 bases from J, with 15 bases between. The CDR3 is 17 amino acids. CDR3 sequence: CSARDRPWEIYNSPLHF. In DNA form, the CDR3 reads TGCAGTGCTAGAGATCGACCGTGGGAGATCTATAATTCACCCCTCCACTTT.

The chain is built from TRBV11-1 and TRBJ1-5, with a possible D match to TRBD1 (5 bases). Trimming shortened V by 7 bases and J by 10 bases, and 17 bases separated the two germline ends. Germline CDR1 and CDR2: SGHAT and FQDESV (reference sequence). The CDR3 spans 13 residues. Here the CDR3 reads CASTLGGVSPQHF. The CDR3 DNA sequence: TGTGCCAGCACCCTAGGAGGGGTGAGTCCCCAGCATTTT.

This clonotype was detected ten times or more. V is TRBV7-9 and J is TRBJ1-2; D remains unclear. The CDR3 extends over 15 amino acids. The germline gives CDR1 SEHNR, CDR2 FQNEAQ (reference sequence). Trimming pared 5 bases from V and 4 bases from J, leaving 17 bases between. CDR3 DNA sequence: TGTGCCAGCAGCCAGGTGCAACAAACAATCTATGGCTACACCTTC. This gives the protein CASSQVQQTIYGYTF.

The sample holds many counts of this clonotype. For the CDR3, the DNA is TGCGCCAGCAGCGGGGGACTAAGCACCGGGGAGCTGTTTTTT. This sequence encodes CASSGGLSTGELFF. The chain is built from TRBV5-1 and TRBJ2-2; TRBD2 matches at 7 bases. The V gene's germline CDR1 is SGHRS and CDR2 YFSETQ. J lost 4 bases, V lost 4 bases, and 4 bases had no gene match. CDR3 length: 14 amino acids.

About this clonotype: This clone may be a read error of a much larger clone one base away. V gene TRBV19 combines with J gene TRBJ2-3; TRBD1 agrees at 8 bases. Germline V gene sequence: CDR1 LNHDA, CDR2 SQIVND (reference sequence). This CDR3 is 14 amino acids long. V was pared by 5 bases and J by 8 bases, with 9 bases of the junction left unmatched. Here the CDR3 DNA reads TGTGCCAGTAGTCTGATCCAGGGGGCAGGTACGCAGTATTTT. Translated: CASSLIQGAGTQYF. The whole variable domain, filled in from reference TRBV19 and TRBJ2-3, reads DGGITQSPKYLFRKEGQNVTLSCEQNLNHDAMYWYRQDPGQGLRLIYYSQIVNDFQKGDIAEGYSVSREKKESFPLTVTSAQKNPTAFYLCASSLIQGAGTQYFGPGTRLTVL.

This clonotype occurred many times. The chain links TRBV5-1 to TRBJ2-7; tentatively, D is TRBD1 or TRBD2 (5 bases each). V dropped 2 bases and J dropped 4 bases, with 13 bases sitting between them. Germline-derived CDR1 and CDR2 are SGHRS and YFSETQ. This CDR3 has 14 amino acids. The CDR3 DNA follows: TGCGCCAGCAGCTTCGGGACGGTTCGGTACGAGCAGTACTTC. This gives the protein CASSFGTVRYEQYF.